This T cell receptor beta chain was sequenced during a study of blood T cell repertoires in COVID-19. The CDR3 is 15 amino acids. Germline CDR1 is SEHNR and CDR2 is FQNEAQ (reference sequence). The V end was cut by 5 bases, the J end by 0 bases, with 13 bases between. The table came from immunoSEQ multiplex PCR; TCRdb's copy has only in-frame clones and leaves some out. Of hundreds of thousands of clones listed, around 90% are singletons. The source material was PBMCs or T cells enriched from blood (not recorded which). The clonotype comes from a woman aged 55-69 years in a cohort exposed to, infected with or recovered from COVID-19 (not recorded which). The V call is TRBV7-9, the J call TRBJ1-1, with D perhaps matching TRBD1 (6 bases). The CDR3 region is CASSPTGTMNTEAFF. The CDR3, as DNA: TGTGCCAGCAGCCCCACAGGGACCATGAACACTGAAGCTTTCTTT.